The subject of this entry is one T cell receptor beta chain. Its antigen is unknown. This CDR3 region has 15 residues. Germline CDR1 is SGHRS and CDR2 is YFSETQ. V gave up 2 bases and J gave up 4 bases; unmatched junction bases: 5. This entry belongs to a study of lymphopenia after photon versus proton radiotherapy. Notes on the study in general: Survival link was tested only in deceased patients; proton benefit remains a possibility. Post-nadir diversity loss with photons came from oligoclonal expansion, particularly CD8+ Temra cells.

Assay: immunoSEQ multiplex PCR; the TCRdb copy retains only in-frame clones and omits some. The data contain some 28,000 clones, around 80% of them singletons. The V gene is TRBV5-1, the J gene TRBJ2-1; 8 nucleotides line up with TRBD1. The specimen was peripheral blood, collected from a patient treated with photon-based radiotherapy. The sequence was obtained from a man aged 50 to 60 with gastric cancer. CDR3 nucleotide sequence: TGCGCCAGCAGCTTAGGACAGGGATCATACAATGAGCAGTTCTTC. It encodes CASSLGQGSYNEQFF.